These 2 T cell receptor beta chains came from one sample sequenced in a study of read filtering for tumor transcriptome and immune sequencing. The library was built from about 370 ng RNA with molecular barcoded adaptors for alpha/delta and beta/gamma chains. TCRdb reprocessed the reads via MiXCR and lists one record per CDR3 protein. The repertoire holds about 54,000 distinct CDR3 sequences, with over 9% as singletons. The material sequenced was a population of CD138-negative cells sorted from bone marrow. These receptors were obtained from a donor at least 40 years old with multiple myeloma.

For the CDR3, the DNA is TGTGCCAGCAGTGAATTTACGGACAGCAAATCGAACACTGAAGCTTTCTTT. Residues: CASSEFTDSKSNTEAFF. The chain employs TRBV2 and TRBJ1-1, with D maybe TRBD1 (6 bases). The CDR3 sequence is 17 residues long. Trimming left V 2 bases short and J 1 base short, with 17 bases between. In germline, CDR1 is SNHLY, CDR2 FYNNEI.

This clonotype came up a few times. It is likely a read error, because the conserved phenylalanine at the end of the CDR3 is missing. This rearrangement joins TRBV7-3 to TRBJ2-3, with D possibly TRBD1 on 5 matching bases. CDR1 is SGHTA and CDR2 is FQGTGA in the germline V gene. This CDR3 is built from 12 residues. CDR3 sequence reads: CARSEVQGTQYS. The DNA for the CDR3 is TGTGCCCGCAGCGAGGTCCAGGGTACGCAGTATTCT.